Here is one T cell receptor (beta chain) with its context. The antigen is unknown. Produced via immunoSEQ multiplex PCR; TCRdb's table is partial and in-frame only. Of around 60,000 clones listed, approximately 82% were seen once; the top ten hold under 20%. These data originate in a study of identifying expanded T cells in peripheral blood. Broader study findings: About 1.2 clones differed between technical replicates, versus approximately 17 and 20 over time.

This CDR3 is built from 18 residues. The germline V gene encodes CDR1 SSHAT and CDR2 FNYEAQ (reference sequence). The trim removed 5 bases at V and 5 bases at J, leaving 12 bases unmatched. The sequencing sample was made of blood. The receptor comes from a person aged 18 to 69 in good health. This chain uses TRBV7-7 with TRBJ2-3, with 14 bases fitting TRBD2. The CDR3 loop is CASSPTSGRAPNRDTQYF. The DNA of the CDR3 is TGTGCCAGCAGCCCGACTAGCGGGAGGGCCCCGAACAGAGATACGCAGTATTTT.